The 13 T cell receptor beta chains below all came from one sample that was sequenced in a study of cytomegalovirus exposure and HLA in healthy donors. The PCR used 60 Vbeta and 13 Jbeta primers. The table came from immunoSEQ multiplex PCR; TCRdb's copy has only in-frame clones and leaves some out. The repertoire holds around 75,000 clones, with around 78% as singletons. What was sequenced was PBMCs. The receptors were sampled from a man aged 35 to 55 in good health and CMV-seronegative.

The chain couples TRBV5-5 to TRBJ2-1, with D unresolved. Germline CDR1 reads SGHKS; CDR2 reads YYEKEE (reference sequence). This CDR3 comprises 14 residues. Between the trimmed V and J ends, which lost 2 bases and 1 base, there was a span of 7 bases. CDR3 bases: TGTGCCAGCAGCTTCGGGTCGTCCTACAATGAGCAGTTCTTC. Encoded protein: CASSFGSSYNEQFF.

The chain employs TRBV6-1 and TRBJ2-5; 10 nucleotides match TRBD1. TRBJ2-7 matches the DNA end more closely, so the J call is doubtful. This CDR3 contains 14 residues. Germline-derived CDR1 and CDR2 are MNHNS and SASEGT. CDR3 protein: CASIIGTGVHEQYF. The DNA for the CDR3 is TGTGCCAGCATCATTGGGACAGGGGTCCACGAGCAGTACTTC.

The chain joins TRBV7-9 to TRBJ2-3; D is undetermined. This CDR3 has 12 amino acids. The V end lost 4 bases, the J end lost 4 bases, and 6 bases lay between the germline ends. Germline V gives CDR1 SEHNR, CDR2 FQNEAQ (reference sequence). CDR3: CASSSTADTQYF. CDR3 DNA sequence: TGTGCCAGCAGCTCGACTGCAGATACGCAGTATTTT.

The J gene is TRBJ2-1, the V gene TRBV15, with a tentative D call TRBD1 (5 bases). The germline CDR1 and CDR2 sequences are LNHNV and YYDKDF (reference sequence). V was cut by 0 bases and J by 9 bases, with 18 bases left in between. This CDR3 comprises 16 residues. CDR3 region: CATSRDLGPLHGEQFF. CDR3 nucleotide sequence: TGTGCCACCAGCAGAGATCTGGGGCCCCTCCACGGTGAGCAGTTCTTC.

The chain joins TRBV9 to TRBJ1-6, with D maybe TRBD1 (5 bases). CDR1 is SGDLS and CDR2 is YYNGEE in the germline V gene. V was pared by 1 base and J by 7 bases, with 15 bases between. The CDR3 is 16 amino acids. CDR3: CASSVSWGVRNSPLHF. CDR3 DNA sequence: TGTGCCAGCAGCGTAAGTTGGGGCGTGAGAAATTCACCCCTCCACTTT. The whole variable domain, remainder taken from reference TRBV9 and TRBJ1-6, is DSGVTQTPKHLITATGQRVTLRCSPRSGDLSVYWYQQSLDQGLQFLIQYYNGEERAKGNILERFSAQQFPDLHSELNLSSLELGDSALYFCASSVSWGVRNSPLHFGNGTRLTVT.

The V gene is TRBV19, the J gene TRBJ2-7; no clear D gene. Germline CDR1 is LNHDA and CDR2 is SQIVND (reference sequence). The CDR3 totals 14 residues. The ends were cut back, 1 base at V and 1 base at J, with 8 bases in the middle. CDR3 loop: CASSIAAESYEQYF. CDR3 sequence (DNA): TGTGCCAGTAGTATAGCTGCCGAGTCCTACGAGCAGTACTTC.

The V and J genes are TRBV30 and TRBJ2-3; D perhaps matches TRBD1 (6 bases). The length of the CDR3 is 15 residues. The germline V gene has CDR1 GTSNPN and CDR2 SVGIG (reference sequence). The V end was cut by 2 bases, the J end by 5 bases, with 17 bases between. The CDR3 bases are TGTGCCTGGAGTCAACCCGGTGGACAGAAAGATACGCAGTATTTT. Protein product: CAWSQPGGQKDTQYF.

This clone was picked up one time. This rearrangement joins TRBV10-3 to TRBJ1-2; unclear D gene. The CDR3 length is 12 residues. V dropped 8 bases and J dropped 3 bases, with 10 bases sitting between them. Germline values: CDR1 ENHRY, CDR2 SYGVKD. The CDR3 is CAIAGSDYGYTF. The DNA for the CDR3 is TGTGCCATCGCGGGGAGTGACTATGGCTACACCTTC.

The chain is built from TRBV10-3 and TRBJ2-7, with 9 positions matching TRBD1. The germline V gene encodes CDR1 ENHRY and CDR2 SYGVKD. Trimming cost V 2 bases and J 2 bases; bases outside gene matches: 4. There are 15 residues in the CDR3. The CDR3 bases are TGTGCCATCAGTGAGAGTGGGACAGGGACCTACGAGCAGTACTTC. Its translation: CAISESGTGTYEQYF.

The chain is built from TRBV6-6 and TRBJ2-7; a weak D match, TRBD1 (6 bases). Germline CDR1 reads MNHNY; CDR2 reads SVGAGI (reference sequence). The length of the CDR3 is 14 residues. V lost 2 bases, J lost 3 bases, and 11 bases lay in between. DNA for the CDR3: TGTGCCAGCAGTTACATGACAGGCTACTACGAGCAGTACTTC. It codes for CASSYMTGYYEQYF.

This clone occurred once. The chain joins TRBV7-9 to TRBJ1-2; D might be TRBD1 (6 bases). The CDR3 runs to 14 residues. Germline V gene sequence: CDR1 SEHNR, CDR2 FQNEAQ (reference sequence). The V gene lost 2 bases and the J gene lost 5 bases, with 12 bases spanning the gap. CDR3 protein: CASSLQGHGYGYTF. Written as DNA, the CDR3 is TGTGCCAGCAGCTTACAGGGACATGGGTATGGCTACACCTTC.

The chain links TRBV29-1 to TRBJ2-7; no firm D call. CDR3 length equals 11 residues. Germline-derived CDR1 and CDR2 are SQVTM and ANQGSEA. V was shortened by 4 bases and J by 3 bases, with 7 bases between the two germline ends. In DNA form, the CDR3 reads TGCAGCGTTGCACAGAACTACGAGCAGTACTTC. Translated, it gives CSVAQNYEQYF.

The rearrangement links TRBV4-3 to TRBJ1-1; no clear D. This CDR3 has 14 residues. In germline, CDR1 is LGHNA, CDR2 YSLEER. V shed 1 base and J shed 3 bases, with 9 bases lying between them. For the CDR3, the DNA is TGCGCCAGCAGCCAAGGACGGGGATACACTGAAGCTTTCTTT. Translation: CASSQGRGYTEAFF.